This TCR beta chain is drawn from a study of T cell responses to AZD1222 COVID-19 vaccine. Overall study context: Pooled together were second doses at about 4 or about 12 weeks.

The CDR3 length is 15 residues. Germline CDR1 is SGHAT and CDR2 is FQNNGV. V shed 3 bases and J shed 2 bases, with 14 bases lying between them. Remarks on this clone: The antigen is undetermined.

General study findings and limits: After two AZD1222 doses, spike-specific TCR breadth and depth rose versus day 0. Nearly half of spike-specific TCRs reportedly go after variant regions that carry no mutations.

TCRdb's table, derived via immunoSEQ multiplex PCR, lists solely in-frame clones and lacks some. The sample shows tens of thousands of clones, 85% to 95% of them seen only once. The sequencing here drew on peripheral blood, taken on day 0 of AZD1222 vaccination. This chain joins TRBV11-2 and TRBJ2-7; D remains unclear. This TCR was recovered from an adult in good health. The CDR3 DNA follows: TGTGCCAGCAGCTTCTCGGCCGACGGCACCTACGAGCAGTACTTC. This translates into CASSFSADGTYEQYF.